Listed here are 10 T cell receptor beta chains from one sample, sequenced in a study of technical replicates of blood from several donors. Method: immunoSEQ multiplex PCR; TCRdb's copy keeps in-frame clones and lacks some. The sample shows roughly 57,000 clones, 90% to 95% of them seen only once. Material for sequencing was PBMCs. The receptor source for this set is a human donor in good health. Some clones in this sample may be carry-over from other donors' samples.

V and J are TRBV1 and TRBJ1-2; TRBD1, the D gene given by the table, was not confirmed from the DNA. TRBV1 is shown as a pseudogene. The CDR3 covers 14 residues. The CDR3 DNA is TGCACCAGCAGGCCGGGGACAGTTCAAACTGGCTACACCTTC. Protein sequence: CTSRPGTVQTGYTF.

The chain recombines TRBV15 with TRBJ1-6; D is perhaps TRBD1 (6 bases). CDR1 is LNHNV and CDR2 is YYDKDF in the germline V gene (reference sequence). This CDR3 has 15 amino acids. Trimming pared 0 bases from V and 8 bases from J, leaving 11 bases between. DNA for the CDR3: TGTGCCACCAGCAGAGATACAGGGTTAGATTCACCCCTCCACTTT. This gives the protein CATSRDTGLDSPLHF.

This clone showed up just once. The V gene is TRBV15, the J gene TRBJ2-3; D is undetermined. The V end was cut by 5 bases, the J end by 2 bases, with 8 bases between. Germline CDR1 and CDR2: LNHNV and YYDKDF (reference sequence). The CDR3 extends over 13 amino acids. CDR3 in DNA: TGTGCCACCAGCGCCGAGAACACAGATACGCAGTATTTT. Residues: CATSAENTDTQYF.

CDR3 residues: CASSQSRGVNTGELFF. CDR3 nucleotides: TGTGCCAGCAGCCAAAGCAGGGGGGTAAACACCGGGGAGCTGTTTTTT. The chain links TRBV14 to TRBJ2-2; D possibly corresponds to TRBD1 (7 bases). The CDR3 consists of 16 residues. Looked up from germline, CDR1 is SGHDN and CDR2 is FVKESK. Trimming took off 2 bases at V and 2 bases at J, with 12 bases between the two ends.

The rearrangement links TRBV7-8 to TRBJ2-7; possibly TRBD2 for D (5 bases). The CDR3 spans 13 residues. Germline lookup yields CDR1 SGHVS and CDR2 FQNEAQ. Trimming stripped 1 base from V and 2 bases from J, with 6 bases between. Written as DNA, the CDR3 is TGTGCCAGCAGCTTAGACGGGACCTACGAGCAGTACTTC. This codes for CASSLDGTYEQYF. Full variable domain (rest looked up from reference TRBV7-8 and TRBJ2-7): GAGVSQSPRYKVAKRGQDVALRCDPISGHVSLFWYQQALGQGPEFLTYFQNEAQLDKSGLPSDRFFAERPEGSVSTLKIQRTQQEDSAVYLCASSLDGTYEQYFGPGTRLTVT.

The sample holds one count of this clone. The V and J genes are TRBV11-3 and TRBJ2-1; weak D call: TRBD2 (6 bases). Germline V gene data show CDR1 as SGHNT and CDR2 as YENEEA. The CDR3 extends over 17 amino acids. Trimming stripped 5 bases from V and 0 bases from J, with 17 bases between. The CDR3 spells CASSLRGKWSSYNEQFF. The CDR3 nucleotides are TGTGCCAGCAGCCTACGGGGGAAATGGAGCTCCTACAATGAGCAGTTCTTC. The full variable domain, in which reference TRBV11-3 and TRBJ2-1 provide the parts outside the CDR3, is EAGVVQSPRYKIIEKKQPVAFWCNPISGHNTLYWYLQNLGQGPELLIRYENEEAVDDSQLPKDRFSAERLKGVDSTLKIQPAELGDSAVYLCASSLRGKWSSYNEQFFGPGTRLTVL.

The chain recombines TRBV7-2 with TRBJ2-1, with 7 bases that match TRBD2. The germline V gene encodes CDR1 SGHTA and CDR2 FQGNSA. The trim removed 4 bases at V and 5 bases at J, leaving 8 bases unmatched. The CDR3 sequence is 15 residues long. This CDR3 reads CASSSPTSAHNEQFF. The CDR3 DNA is TGTGCCAGCAGCTCCCCTACTAGCGCCCACAATGAGCAGTTCTTC.

This clone was counted a single time. The chain links TRBV19 to TRBJ1-1, with 8 bases that match TRBD1. This CDR3 spans 14 amino acids. Germline CDR1 is LNHDA and CDR2 is SQIVND (reference sequence). The trim removed 4 bases at V and 1 base at J, leaving 2 bases unmatched. CDR3 nucleotides: TGTGCCAGTAGTACCGGGACAGGGAACACTGAAGCTTTCTTT. The encoded protein is CASSTGTGNTEAFF.

This clone has just one count. This chain links TRBV29-1 with TRBJ2-1, with D possibly matching TRBD2 (6 bases). The V gene's germline CDR1 is SQVTM and CDR2 ANQGSEA. Trimming took 6 bases from V and 0 from J, leaving 9 bases between them. CDR3 length equals 13 residues. The CDR3 region is CSVEGSSYNEQFF. The CDR3 nucleotides are TGCAGCGTGGAGGGGAGCTCCTACAATGAGCAGTTCTTC.

The chain is built from TRBV6-5 and TRBJ2-5, with 7 nucleotides matching TRBD1. V trimming: 2 bases; J trimming: 7 bases; junction bases outside the gene matches: 4. This CDR3 is built from 13 residues. Germline V gene data show CDR1 as MNHEY and CDR2 as SVGAGI. The DNA for the CDR3 is TGTGCCAGCAGTTACGGGACAGAAGGGACCCAGTACTTC. Protein: CASSYGTEGTQYF.